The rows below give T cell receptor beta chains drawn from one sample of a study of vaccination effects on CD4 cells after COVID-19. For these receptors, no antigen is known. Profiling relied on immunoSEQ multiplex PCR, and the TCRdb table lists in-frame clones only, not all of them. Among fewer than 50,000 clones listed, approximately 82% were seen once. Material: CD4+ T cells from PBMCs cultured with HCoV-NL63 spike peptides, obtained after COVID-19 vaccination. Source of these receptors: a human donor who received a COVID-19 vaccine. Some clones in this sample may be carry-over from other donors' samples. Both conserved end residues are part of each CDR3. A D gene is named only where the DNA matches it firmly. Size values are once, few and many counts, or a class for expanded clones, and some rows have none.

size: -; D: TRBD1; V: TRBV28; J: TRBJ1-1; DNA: TGTGCCAGCATTAGGGGACAGTTTAACACTGAAGCTTTCTTT; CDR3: CASIRGQFNTEAFF
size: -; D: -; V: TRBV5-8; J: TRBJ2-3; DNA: TGTGCCAGCAGCCGAGGGGTCCTAGTTAGCACAGATACGCAGTATTTT; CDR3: CASSRGVLVSTDTQYF
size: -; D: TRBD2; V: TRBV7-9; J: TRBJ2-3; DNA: TGTGCCAGCAGCTTGGGGGGTAGCGGGGATCCTAGCACAGATACGCAGTATTTT; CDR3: CASSLGGSGDPSTDTQYF
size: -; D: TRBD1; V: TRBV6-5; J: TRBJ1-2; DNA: TGTGCCAGCCTAACTTGGGGGACAGAGTCCTATGGCTACACCTTC; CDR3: CASLTWGTESYGYTF
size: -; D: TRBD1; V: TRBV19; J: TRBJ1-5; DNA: TGTGCCAGTAGTACAATTACAGGGGACGGCGGTCAGCCCCAGCATTTT; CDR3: CASSTITGDGGQPQHF
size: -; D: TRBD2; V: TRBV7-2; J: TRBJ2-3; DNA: TGTGCCAGCAGCCCGGGGGGGCTAGCGGGGATAGATACGCAGTATTTT; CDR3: CASSPGGLAGIDTQYF
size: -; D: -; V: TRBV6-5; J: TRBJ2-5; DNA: TGTGCCACCCACGGGACCCAAGGCTGGGCCCAGTACTTC; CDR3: CATHGTQGWAQYF
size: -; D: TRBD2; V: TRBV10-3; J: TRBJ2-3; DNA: TGTGCCATCAGTCCAGGCCGGGGCGGCGGGGGAACAGATACGCAGTATTTT; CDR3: CAISPGRGGGGTDTQYF
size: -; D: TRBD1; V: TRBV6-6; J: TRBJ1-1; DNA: TGTGCCTCAAGGACAGGTCAGAACACTGAAGCTTTCTTT; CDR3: CASRTGQNTEAFF
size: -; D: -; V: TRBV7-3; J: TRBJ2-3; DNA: TGTGCCAGCAGCCCAGCCGGGACCCCAGTCAGAGATACGCAGTATTTT; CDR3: CASSPAGTPVRDTQYF
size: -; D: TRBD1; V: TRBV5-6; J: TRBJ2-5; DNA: TGTGCCAGCAGCTTGACAGGGGGAACAGAGACCCAGTACTTC; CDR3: CASSLTGGTETQYF
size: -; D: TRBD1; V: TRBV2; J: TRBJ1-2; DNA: TGTGCCAGCAGTATTCCGGGACAGGGCGCTGGCTACACCTTC; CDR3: CASSIPGQGAGYTF
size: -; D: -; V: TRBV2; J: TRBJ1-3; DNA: TGTGCCAGCAGAGCACAGGGACCTGGAAACACCATATATTTT; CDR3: CASRAQGPGNTIYF
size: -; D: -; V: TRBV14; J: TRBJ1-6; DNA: TGTGCCAGCAGCCAAGAAGCGGGCTATAATTCACCCCTCCACTTT; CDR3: CASSQEAGYNSPLHF
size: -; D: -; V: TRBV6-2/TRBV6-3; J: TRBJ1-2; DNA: TGTGCCAGCAGTACTGATACTTATGGCTACACCTTC; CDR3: CASSTDTYGYTF
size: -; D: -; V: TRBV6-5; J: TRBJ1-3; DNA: TGTGCCAGCGCAGCAGCCTCTGGAAACACCATATATTTT; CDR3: CASAAASGNTIYF
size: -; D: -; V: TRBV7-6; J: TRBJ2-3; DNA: TGTGCCAGCAGCCGTGACAGGAGGATCACAGATACGCAGTATTTT; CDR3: CASSRDRRITDTQYF
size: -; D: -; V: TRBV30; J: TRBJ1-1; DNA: TGTGCCTGGAGTGTACTGGATGAAGCTTTCTTT; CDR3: CAWSVLDEAFF
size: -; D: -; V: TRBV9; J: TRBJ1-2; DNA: TGTGCCAGCAGCCTTTCCGCGGTGTTGGGGGGAGATGGCTACACCTTC; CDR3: CASSLSAVLGGDGYTF
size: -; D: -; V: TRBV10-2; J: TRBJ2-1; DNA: TGCGCCAGCAGTGGGGGTGCCTACAATGAGCAGTTCTTC; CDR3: CASSGGAYNEQFF
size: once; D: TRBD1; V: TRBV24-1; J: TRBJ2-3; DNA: TGTGCCACCAGTGACCCGACAGGGGGGAGGACAGATACGCAGTATTTT; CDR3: CATSDPTGGRTDTQYF
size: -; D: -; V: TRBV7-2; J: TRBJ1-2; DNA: TGTGCCAGCAGCTTAGCGGCAGGATCTTTCTATGGCTACACCTTC; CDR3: CASSLAAGSFYGYTF
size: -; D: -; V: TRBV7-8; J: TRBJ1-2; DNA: TGTGCCAGCAGCCCCGGAGGTATATATGGGGACTATGGCTACACCTTC; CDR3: CASSPGGIYGDYGYTF
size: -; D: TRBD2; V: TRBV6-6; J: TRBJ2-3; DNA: TGTGCCAGCAGTTACTCCAGGAGCGGGGGGTCAGATACGCAGTATTTT; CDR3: CASSYSRSGGSDTQYF
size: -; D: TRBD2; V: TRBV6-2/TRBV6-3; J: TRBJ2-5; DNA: TGTGCCAGCAGCCTGGCTAGCGGGGGGCTTGGAGAGACCCAGTACTTC; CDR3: CASSLASGGLGETQYF
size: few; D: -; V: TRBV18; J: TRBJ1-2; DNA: TGTGCCAGCTCACCAGGGTACAACTATGGCTACACCTTC; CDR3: CASSPGYNYGYTF
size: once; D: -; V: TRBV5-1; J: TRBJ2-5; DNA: TGCGCCAGCAGCTTGGCGCCTTCGGGTCCAGAGACCCAGTACTTC; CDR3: CASSLAPSGPETQYF
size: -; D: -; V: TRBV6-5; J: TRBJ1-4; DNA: TGTGCCAGCAGTTACGTTGGGTCCAGGGGCGGTGAAAAACTGTTTTTT; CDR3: CASSYVGSRGGEKLFF
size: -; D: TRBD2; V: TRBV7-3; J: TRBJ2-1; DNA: TGTGCCAGCAGCTCAGGGAGGGCAAGCAATGAGCAGTTCTTC; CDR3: CASSSGRASNEQFF
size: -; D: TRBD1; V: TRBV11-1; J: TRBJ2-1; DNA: TGTGCCAGCAGCCGTAGGGACAGGGCCTACAATGAGCAGTTCTTC; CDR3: CASSRRDRAYNEQFF
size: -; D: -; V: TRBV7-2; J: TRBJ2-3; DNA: TGTGCCAGCAGCTTAGCGGTACTAGCTAGCACAGATACGCAGTATTTT; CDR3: CASSLAVLASTDTQYF
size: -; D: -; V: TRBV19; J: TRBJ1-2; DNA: TGTGCCAGTAGTATCAGGGATAACTATGGCTACACCTTC; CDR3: CASSIRDNYGYTF
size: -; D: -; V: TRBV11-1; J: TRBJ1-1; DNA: TGTGCCAGCAGCTTACTAAAGGGGATGGAAGCTTTCTTT; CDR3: CASSLLKGMEAFF
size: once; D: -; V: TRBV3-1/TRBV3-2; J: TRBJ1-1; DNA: TGTGCCAGCAGCCAAGGGAGGTCGGGAACTGAAGCTTTCTTT; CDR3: CASSQGRSGTEAFF
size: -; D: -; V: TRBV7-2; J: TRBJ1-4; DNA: TGTGCCAGCAGCTTAGTTCCTGAAAAACTGTTTTTT; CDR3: CASSLVPEKLFF
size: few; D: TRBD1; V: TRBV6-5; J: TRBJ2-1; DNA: TGTGCCAGCAGTCCGCCGGGACAGGGAACCAATGAGCAGTTCTTC; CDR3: CASSPPGQGTNEQFF
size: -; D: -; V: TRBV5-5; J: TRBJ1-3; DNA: TGTGCCAGCAGCAAGGAGGGACTCTCTGGAAACACCATATATTTT; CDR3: CASSKEGLSGNTIYF
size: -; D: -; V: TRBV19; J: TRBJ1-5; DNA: TGTGCCAGTAGGGAAACAGGGAGGGTTCAGCCCCAGCATTTT; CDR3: CASRETGRVQPQHF
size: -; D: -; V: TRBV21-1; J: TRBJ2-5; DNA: TGTGCCAGCAGCAAATATGGGTGGCAGGGGGCTGACGAGACCCAGTACTTC; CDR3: CASSKYGWQGADETQYF
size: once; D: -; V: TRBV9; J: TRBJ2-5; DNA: TGTGCCAGCAGCGTAGATGGGGGGGGGCCAAAGACCCAGTACTTC; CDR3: CASSVDGGGPKTQYF
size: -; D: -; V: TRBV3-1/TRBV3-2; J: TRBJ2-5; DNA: TGTGCCAGCAGCCGTTTCGACGGTAGCGGACAAGAGACCCAGTACTTC; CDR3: CASSRFDGSGQETQYF
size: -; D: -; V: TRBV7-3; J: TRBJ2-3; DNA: TGTGCCAGCAGCACAGGAGGGGAGACGCAGTATTTT; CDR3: CASSTGGETQYF